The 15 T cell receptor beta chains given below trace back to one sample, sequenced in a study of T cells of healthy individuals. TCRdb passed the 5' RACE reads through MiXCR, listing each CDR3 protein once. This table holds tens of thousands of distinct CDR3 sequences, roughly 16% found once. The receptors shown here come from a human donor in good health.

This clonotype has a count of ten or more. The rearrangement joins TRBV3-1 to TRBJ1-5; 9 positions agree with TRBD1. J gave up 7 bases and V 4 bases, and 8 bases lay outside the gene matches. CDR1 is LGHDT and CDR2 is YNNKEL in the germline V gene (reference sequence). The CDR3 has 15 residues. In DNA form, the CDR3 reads TGTGCCAGCAGCCTTGGACAGGGGATGGGACAGCCCCAGCATTTT. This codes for CASSLGQGMGQPQHF.

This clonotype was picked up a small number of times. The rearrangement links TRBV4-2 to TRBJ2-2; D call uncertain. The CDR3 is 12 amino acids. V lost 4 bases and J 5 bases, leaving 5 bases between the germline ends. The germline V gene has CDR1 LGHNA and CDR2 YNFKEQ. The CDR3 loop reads CASSPVTGELFF. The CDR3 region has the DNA TGTGCCAGCAGCCCCGTTACCGGGGAGCTGTTTTTT.

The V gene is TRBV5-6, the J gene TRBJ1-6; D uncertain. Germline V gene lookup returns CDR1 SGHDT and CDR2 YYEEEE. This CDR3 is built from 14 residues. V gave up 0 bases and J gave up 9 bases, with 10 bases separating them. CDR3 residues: CASSLAVFGSPLHF. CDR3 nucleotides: TGTGCCAGCAGCTTGGCCGTGTTCGGTTCACCCCTCCACTTT.

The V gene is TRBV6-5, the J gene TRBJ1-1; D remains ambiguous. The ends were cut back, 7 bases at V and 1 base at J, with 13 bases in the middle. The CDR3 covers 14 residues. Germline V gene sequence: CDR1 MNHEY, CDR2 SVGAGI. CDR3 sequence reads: CASTSPIGNTEAFF. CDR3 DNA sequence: TGTGCCAGCACCTCCCCGATTGGGAACACTGAAGCTTTCTTT.

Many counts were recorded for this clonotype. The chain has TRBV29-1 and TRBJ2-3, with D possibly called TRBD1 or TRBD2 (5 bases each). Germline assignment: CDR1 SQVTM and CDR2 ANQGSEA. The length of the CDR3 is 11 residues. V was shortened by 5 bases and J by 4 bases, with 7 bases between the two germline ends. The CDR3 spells CSVLGADTQYF. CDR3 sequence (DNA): TGCAGCGTTCTGGGGGCAGATACGCAGTATTTT.

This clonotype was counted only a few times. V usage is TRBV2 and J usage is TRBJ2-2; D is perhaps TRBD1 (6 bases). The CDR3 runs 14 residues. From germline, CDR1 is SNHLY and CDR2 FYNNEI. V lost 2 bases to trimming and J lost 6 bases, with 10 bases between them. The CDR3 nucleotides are TGTGCCAGCAGTGAACAGGGGCCCCCCGGGGAGCTGTTTTTT. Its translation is CASSEQGPPGELFF.

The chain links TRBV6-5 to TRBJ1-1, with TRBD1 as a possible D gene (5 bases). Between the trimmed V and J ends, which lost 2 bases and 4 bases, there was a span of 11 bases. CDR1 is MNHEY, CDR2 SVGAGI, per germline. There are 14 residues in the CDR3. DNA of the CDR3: TGTGCCAGCAGTTACGGGGGAGTCGGCACTGAAGCTTTCTTT. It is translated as CASSYGGVGTEAFF.

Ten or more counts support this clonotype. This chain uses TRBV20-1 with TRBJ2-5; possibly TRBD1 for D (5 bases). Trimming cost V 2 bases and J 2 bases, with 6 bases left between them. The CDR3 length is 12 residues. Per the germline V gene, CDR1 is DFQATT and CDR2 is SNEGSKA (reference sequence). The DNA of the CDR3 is TGCAGTGCTAGAAGGGGTCAAGAGACCCAGTACTTC. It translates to CSARRGQETQYF.

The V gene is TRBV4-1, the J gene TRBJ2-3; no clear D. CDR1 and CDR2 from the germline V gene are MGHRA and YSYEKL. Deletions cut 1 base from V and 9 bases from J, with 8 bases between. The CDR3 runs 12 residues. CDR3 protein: CASSQGMGTQYF. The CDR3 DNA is TGCGCCAGCAGCCAAGGAATGGGCACGCAGTATTTT.

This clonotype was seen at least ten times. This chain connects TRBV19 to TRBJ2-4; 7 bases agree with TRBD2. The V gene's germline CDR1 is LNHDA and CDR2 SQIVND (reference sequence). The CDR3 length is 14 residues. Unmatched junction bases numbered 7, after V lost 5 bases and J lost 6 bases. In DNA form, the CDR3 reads TGTGCCAGTAGTCCAACTAGCGCGGGAAACATTCAGTACTTC. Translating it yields CASSPTSAGNIQYF.

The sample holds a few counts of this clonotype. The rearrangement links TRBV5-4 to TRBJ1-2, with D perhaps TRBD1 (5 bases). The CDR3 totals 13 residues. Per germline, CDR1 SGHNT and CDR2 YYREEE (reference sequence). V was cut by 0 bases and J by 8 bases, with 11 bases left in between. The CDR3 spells CASSLVGERGYTF. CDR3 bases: TGTGCCAGCAGCTTGGTGGGGGAACGCGGCTACACCTTC.

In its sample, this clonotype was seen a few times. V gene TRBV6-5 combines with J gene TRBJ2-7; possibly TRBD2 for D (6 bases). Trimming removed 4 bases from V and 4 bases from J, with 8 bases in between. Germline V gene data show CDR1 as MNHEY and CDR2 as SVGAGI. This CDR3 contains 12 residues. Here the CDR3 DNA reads TGTGCCAGCAGTTGGGGGGAATACGAGCAGTACTTC. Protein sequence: CASSWGEYEQYF.

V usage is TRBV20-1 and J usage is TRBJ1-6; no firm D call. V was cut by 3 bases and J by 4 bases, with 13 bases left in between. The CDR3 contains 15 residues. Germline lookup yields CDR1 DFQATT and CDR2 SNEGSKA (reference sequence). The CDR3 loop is CSASVQVGYNSPLHF. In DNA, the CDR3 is TGCAGTGCTAGTGTGCAGGTTGGGTATAATTCACCCCTCCACTTT.

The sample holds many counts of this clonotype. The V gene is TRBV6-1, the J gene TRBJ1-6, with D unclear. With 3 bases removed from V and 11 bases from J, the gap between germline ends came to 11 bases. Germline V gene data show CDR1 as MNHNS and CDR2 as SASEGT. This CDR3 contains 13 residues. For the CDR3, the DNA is TGTGCCAGCAGTGAGCGCGTCGAGGCACCCCTCCACTTT. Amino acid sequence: CASSERVEAPLHF.

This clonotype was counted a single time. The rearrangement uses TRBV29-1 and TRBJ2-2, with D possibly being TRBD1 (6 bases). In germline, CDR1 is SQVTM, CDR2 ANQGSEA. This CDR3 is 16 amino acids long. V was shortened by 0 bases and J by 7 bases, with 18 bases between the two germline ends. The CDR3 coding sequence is TGCAGCGTTGAAGATGGTGGCAGGGGATTGGGCGGGGAGCTGTTTTTT. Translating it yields CSVEDGGRGLGGELFF.